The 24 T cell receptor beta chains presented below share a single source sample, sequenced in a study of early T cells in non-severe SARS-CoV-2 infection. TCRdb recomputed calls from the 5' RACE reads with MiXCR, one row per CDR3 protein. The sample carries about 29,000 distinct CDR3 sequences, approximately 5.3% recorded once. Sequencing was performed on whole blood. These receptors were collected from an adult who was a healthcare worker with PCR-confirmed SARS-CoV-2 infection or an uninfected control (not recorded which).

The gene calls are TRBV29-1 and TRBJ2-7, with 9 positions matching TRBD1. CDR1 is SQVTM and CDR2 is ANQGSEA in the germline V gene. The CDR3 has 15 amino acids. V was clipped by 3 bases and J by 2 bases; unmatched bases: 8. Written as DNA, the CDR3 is TGCAGCGTTGAGGGGGGACAGGGCATCGCCTACGAGCAGTACTTC. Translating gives CSVEGGQGIAYEQYF.

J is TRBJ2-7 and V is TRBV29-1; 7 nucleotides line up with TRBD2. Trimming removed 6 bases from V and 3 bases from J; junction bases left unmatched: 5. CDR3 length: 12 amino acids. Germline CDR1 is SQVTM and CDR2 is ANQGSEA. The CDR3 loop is CSVKTSSYEQYF. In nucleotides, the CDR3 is TGCAGCGTGAAGACTAGCAGCTACGAGCAGTACTTC.

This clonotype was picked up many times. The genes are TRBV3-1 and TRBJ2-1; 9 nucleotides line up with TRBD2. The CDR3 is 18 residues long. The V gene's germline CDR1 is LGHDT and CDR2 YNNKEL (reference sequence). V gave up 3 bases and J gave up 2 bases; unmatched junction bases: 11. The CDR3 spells CASSQRGGRARTYNEQFF. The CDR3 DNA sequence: TGTGCCAGCAGCCAGAGGGGCGGGAGGGCGCGAACCTACAATGAGCAGTTCTTC.

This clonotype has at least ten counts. CDR3 protein: CASSWGSTYEQYF. In DNA form, the CDR3 reads TGTGCCAGCAGTTGGGGTAGCACCTACGAGCAGTACTTC. The chain is built from TRBV6-2 or TRBV6-3 and TRBJ2-7; no clear D. The V end lost 4 bases, the J end lost 2 bases, and 9 bases lay between the germline ends. The CDR3 spans 13 residues. CDR1 is MNHEY, CDR2 SVGEGT, per germline.

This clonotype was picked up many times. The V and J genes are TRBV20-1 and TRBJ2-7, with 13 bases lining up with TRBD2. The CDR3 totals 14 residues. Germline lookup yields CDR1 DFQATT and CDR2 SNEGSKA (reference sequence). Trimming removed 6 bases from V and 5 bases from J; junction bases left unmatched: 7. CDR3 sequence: CSARTSGSPNEQYF. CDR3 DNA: TGCAGTGCAAGGACTAGCGGGAGTCCCAACGAGCAGTACTTC.

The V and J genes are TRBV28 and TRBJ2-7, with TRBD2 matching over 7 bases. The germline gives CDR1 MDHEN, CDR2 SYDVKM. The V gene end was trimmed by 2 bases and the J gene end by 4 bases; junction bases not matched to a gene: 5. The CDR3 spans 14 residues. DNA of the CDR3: TGTGCCAGCAGTTTAGCGGGAGCGGTTTACGAGCAGTACTTC. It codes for CASSLAGAVYEQYF.

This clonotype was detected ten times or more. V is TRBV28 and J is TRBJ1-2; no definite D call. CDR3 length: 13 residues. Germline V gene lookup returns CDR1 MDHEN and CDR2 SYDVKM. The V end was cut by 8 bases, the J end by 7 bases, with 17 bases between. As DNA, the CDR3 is TGTGCCAGCCTCTTGGAGGGTACCAGTGGCTACACCTTC. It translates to CASLLEGTSGYTF.

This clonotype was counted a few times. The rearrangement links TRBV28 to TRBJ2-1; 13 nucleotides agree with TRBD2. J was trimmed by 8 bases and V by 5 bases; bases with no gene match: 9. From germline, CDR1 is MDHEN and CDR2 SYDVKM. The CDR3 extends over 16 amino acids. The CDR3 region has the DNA TGTGCCAGCAGTCGGACTAGCGGGAGCTACGGACATGAGCAGTTCTTC. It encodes CASSRTSGSYGHEQFF.

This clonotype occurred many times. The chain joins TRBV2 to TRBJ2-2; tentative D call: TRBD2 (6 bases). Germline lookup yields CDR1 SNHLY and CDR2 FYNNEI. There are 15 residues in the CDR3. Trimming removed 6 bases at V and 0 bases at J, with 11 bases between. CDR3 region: CASRHRDSNTGELFF. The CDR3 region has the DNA TGTGCCAGCAGACACCGGGACTCGAACACCGGGGAGCTGTTTTTT.

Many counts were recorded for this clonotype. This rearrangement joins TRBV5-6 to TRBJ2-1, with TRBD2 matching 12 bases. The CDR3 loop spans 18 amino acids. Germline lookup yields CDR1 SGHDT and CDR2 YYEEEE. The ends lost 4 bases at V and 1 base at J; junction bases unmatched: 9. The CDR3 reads CASSEYRLAGGSYNEQFF. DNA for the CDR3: TGTGCCAGCAGCGAATACAGGCTAGCGGGAGGGTCCTACAATGAGCAGTTCTTC.

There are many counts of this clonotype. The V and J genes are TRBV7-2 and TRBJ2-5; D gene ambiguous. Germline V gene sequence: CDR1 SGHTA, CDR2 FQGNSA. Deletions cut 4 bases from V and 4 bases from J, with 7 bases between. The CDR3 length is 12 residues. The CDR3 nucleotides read TGTGCCAGCAGCTCGAGGTTAGAGACCCAGTACTTC. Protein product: CASSSRLETQYF.

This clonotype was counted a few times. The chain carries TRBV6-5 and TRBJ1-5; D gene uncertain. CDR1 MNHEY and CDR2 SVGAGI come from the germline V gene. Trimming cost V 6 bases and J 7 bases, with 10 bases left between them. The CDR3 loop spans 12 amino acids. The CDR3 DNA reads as TGTGCCAGCAGCCCTCGAGGACAGCCCCAGCATTTT. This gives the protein CASSPRGQPQHF.

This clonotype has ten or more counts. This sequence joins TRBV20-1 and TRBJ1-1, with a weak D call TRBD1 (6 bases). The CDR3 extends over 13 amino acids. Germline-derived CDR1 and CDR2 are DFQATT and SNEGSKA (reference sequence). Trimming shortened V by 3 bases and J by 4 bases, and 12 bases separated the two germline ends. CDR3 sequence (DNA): TGCAGTGCTAGGTGGACAGAGTCCACTGAAGCTTTCTTT. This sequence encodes CSARWTESTEAFF.

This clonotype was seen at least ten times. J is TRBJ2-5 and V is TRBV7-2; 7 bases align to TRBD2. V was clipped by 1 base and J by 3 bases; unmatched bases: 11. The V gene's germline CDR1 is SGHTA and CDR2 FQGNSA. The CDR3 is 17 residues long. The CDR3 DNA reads TGTGCCAGCAGCTTAGTATCCTCGGCTAGCGGCGAAGAGACCCAGTACTTC. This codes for CASSLVSSASGEETQYF. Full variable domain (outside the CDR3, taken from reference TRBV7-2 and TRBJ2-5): GAGVSQSPSNKVTEKGKDVELRCDPISGHTALYWYRQSLGQGLEFLIYFQGNSAPDKSGLPSDRFSAERTGGSVSTLTIQRTQQEDSAVYLCASSLVSSASGEETQYFGPGTRLLVL.

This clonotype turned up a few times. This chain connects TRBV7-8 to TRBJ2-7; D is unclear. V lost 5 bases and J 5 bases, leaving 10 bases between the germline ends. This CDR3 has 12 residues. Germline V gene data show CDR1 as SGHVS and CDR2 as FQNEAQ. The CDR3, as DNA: TGTGCCAGCAGCCCTCGGGCTAACGAGCAGTACTTC. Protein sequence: CASSPRANEQYF.

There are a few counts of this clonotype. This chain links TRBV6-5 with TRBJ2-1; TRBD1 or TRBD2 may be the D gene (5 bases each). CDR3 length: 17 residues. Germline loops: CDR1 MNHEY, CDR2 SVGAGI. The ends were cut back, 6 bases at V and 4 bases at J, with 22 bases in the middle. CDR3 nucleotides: TGTGCCAGCAGGGGGGTGAGGGCCGGAGGTGCTTACAATGAGCAGTTCTTC. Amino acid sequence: CASRGVRAGGAYNEQFF.

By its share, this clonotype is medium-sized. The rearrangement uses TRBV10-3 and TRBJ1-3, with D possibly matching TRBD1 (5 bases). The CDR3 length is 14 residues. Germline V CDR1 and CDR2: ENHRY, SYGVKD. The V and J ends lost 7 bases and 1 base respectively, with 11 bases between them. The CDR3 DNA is TGTGCCATCACGAGGGGAAGTTCTGGAAACACCATATATTTT. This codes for CAITRGSSGNTIYF.

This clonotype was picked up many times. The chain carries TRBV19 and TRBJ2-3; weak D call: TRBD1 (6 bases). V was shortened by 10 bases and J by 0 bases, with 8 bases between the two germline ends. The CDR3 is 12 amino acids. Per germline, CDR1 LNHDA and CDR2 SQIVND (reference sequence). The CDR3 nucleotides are TGTGCCACCGGACAGAGCACAGATACGCAGTATTTT. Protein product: CATGQSTDTQYF.

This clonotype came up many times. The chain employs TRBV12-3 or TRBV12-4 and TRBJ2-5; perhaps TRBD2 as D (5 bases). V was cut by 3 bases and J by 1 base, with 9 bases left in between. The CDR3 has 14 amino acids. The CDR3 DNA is TGTGCCAGCAGTTTGGGAGCGGTCCAAGAGACCCAGTACTTC. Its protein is CASSLGAVQETQYF.

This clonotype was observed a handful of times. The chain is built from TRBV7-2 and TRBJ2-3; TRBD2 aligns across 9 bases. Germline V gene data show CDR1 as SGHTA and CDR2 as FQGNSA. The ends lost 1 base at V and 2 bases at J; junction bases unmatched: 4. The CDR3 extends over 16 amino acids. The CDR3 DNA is TGTGCCAGCAGCTTAGGGGCGGGAGGGCTCACAGATACGCAGTATTTT. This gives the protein CASSLGAGGLTDTQYF.

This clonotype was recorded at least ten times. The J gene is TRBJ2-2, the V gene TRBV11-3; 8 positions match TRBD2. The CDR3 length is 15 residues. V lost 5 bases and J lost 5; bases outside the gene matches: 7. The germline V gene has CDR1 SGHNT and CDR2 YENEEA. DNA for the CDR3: TGTGCCAGCAGCACGGGAGGGCCGGGGACCGGGGAGCTGTTTTTT. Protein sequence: CASSTGGPGTGELFF.

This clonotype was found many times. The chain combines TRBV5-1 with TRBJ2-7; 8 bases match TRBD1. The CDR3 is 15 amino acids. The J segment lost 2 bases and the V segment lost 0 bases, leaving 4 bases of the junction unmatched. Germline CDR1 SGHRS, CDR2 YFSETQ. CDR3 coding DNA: TGCGCCAGCAGCTTGGGGGACAGGCTGCCCTACGAGCAGTACTTC. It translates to CASSLGDRLPYEQYF.

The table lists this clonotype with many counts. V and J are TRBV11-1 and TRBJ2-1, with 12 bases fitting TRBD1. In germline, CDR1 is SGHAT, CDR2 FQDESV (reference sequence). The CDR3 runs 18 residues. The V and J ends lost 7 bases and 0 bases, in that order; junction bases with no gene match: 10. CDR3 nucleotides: TGTGCCAGCACACCGGGACAGGGGGCTTCAAGCTCCTACAATGAGCAGTTCTTC. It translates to CASTPGQGASSSYNEQFF. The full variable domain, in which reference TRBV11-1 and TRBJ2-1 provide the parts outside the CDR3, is EAEVAQSPRYKITEKSQAVAFWCDPISGHATLYWYRQILGQGPELLVQFQDESVVDDSQLPKDRFSAERLKGVDSTLKIQPAELGDSAMYLCASTPGQGASSSYNEQFFGPGTRLTVL.

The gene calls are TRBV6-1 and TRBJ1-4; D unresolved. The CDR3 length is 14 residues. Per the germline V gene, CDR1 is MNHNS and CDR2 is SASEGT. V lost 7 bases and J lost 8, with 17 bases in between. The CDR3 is CASTKRTDEEKLFF. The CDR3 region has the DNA TGTGCCAGCACCAAGAGGACGGACGAAGAAAAACTGTTTTTT.